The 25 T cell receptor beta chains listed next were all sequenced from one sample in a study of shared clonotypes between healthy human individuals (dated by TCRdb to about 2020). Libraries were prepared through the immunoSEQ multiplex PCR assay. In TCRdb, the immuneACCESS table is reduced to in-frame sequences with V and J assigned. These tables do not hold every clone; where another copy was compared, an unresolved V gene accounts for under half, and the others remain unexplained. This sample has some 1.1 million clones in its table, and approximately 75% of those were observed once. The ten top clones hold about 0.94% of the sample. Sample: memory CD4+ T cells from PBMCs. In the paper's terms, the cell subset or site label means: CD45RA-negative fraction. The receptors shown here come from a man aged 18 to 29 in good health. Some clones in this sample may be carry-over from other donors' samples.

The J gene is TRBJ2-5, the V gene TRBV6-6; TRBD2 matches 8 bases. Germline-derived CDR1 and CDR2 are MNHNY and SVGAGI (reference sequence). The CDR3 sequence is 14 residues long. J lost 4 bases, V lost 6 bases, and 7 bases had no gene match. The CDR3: CASSPGTSGETQYF. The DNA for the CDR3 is TGTGCCAGCAGCCCCGGGACTAGTGGAGAGACCCAGTACTTC.

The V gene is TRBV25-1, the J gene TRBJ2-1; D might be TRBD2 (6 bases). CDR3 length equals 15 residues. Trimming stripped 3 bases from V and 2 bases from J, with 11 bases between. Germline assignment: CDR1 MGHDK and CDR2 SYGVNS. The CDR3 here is CASSDEAGAYNEQFF. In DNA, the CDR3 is TGTGCCAGCAGTGACGAAGCGGGCGCCTACAATGAGCAGTTCTTC.

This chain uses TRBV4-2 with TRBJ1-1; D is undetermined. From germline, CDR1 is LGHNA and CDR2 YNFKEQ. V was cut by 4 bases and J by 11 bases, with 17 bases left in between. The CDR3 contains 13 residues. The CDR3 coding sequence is TGTGCCAGCAGCCCCCCCCAGTCGAAATACGCTTTCTTT. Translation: CASSPPQSKYAFF.

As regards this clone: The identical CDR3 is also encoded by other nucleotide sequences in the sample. In DNA form, the CDR3 reads TGTGCCAGCTCACCCGGTACAGGGTCTTCCTACGAGCAGTACTTC. It specifies CASSPGTGSSYEQYF. This chain links TRBV18 with TRBJ2-7; D is perhaps TRBD1 (6 bases). V dropped 3 bases and J dropped 1 base, with 13 bases sitting between them. The germline V gene encodes CDR1 KGHSH and CDR2 LQKENI. The CDR3 has 15 residues.

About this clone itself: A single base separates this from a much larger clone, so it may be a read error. In DNA form, the CDR3 reads TGTGCCAGCAGTATAAACACCGGGGAGCTGTTTTTT. Encoded protein: CASSINTGELFF. The chain combines TRBV28 with TRBJ2-2; D call uncertain. CDR3 length: 12 amino acids. Looked up from germline, CDR1 is MDHEN and CDR2 is SYDVKM. The V end was cut by 5 bases, the J end by 2 bases, with 3 bases between.

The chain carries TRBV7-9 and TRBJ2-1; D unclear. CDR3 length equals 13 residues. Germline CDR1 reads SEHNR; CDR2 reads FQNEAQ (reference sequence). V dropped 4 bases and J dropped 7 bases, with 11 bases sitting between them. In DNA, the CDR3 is TGTGCCAGCAGCTCCGCCCTCCGTAATGAGCAGTTCTTC. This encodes CASSSALRNEQFF.

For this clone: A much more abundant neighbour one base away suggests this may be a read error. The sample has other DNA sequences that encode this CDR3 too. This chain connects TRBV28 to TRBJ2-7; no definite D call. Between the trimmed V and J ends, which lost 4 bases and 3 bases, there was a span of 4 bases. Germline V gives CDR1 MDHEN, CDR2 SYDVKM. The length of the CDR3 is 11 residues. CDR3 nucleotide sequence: TGTGCCAGCAGTTCTATCTACGAGCAGTACTTC. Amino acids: CASSSIYEQYF.

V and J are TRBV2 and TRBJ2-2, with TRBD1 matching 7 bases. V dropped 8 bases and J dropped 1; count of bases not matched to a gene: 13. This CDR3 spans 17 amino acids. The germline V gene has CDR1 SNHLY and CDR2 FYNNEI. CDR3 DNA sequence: TGTGCCAGCTCGAAGGGGAACAGGGGACAGAACACCGGGGAGCTGTTTTTT. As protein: CASSKGNRGQNTGELFF.

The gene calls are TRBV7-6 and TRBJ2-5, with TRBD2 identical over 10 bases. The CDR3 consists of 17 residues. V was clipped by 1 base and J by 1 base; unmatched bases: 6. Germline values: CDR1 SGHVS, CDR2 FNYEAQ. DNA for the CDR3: TGTGCCAGCAGCTTAGGCCCAGCGGGAGGGGGCCAAGAGACCCAGTACTTC. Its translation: CASSLGPAGGGQETQYF.

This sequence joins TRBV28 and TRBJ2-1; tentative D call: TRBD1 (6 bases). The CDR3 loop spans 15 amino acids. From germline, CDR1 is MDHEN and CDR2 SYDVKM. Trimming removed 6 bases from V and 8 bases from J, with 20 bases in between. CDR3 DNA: TGTGCCAGCAGCGGACGAAGGTTACAGGGTGATGAGCAGTTCTTC. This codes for CASSGRRLQGDEQFF.

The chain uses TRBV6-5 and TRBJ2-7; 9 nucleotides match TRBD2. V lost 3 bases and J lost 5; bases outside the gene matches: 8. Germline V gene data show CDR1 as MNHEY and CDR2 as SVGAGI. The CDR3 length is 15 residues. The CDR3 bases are TGTGCCAGCAGTTATAGGGGACTAGCTCCCAACGAGCAGTACTTC. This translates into CASSYRGLAPNEQYF.

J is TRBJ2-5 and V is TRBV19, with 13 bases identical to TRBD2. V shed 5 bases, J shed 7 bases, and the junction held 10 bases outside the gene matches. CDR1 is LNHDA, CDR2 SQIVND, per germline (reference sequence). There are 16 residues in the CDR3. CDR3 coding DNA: TGTGCCAGTAGTGGAGGGACTAGCGGGGACCCCGGGACCCAGTACTTC. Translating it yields CASSGGTSGDPGTQYF.

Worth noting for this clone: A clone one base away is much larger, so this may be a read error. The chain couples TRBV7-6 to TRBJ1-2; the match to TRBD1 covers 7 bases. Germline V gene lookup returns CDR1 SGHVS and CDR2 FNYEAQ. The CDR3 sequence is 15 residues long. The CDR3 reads CASSLGDSGLKGYAF. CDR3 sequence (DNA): TGTGCCAGCAGCTTAGGGGACAGCGGACTAAAGGGCTACGCCTTC.

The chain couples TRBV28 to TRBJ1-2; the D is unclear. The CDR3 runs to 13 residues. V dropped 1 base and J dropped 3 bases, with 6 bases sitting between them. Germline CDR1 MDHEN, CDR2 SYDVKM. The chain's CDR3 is CASSLLTDYGYTF. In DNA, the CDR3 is TGTGCCAGCAGTTTATTAACAGACTATGGCTACACCTTC.

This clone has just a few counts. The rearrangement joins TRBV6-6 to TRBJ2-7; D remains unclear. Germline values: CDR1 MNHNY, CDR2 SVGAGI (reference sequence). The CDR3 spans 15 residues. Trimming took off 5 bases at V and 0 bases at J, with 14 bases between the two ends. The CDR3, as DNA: TGTGCCAGCAGTCTCCCCAGGAGCATCTCCTACGAGCAGTACTTC. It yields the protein CASSLPRSISYEQYF.

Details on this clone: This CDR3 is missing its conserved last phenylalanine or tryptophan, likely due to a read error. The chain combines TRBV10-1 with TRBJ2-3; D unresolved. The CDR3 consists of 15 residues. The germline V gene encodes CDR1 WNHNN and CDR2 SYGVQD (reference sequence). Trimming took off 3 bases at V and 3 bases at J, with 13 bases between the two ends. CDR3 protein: CASSENPEKTDTQYL. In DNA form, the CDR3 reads TGCGCCAGCAGTGAAAACCCAGAAAAAACAGATACGCAGTATCTT.

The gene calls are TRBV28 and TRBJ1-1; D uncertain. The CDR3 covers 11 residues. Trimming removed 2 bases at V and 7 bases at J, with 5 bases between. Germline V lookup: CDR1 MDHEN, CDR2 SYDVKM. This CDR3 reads CASSLDIEAFF. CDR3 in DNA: TGTGCCAGCAGTTTAGATATTGAAGCTTTCTTT.

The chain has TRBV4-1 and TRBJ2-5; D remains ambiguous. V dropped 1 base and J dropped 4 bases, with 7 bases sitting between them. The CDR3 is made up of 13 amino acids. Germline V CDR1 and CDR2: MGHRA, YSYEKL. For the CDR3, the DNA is TGCGCCAGCAGCCAAGGATACACAGAGACCCAGTACTTC. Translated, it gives CASSQGYTETQYF.

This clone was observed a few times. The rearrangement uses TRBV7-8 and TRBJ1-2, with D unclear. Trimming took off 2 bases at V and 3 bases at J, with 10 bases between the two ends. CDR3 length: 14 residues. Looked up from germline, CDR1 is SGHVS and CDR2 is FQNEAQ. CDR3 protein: CASSLRETDYGYTF. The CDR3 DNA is TGTGCCAGCAGCTTACGGGAAACCGACTATGGCTACACCTTC.

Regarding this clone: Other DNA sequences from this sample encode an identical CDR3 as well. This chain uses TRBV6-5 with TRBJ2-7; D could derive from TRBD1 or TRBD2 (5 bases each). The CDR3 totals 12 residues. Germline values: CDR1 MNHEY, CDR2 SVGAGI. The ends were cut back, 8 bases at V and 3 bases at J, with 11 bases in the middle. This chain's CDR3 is CASRGRGYEQYF. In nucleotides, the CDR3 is TGTGCCAGCCGGGGACGGGGCTACGAGCAGTACTTC.

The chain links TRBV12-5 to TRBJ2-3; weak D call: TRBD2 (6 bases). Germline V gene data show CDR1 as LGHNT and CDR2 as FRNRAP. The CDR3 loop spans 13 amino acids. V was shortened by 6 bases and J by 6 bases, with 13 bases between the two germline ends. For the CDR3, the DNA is TGTGCTAGTGGGCCCGGAGGGTATGATACGCAGTATTTT. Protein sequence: CASGPGGYDTQYF. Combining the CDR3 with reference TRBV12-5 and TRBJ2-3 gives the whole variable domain DARVTQTPRHKVTEMGQEVTMRCQPILGHNTVFWYRQTMMQGLELLAYFRNRAPLDDSGMPKDRFSAEMPDATLATLKIQPSEPRDSAVYFCASGPGGYDTQYFGPGTRLTVL.

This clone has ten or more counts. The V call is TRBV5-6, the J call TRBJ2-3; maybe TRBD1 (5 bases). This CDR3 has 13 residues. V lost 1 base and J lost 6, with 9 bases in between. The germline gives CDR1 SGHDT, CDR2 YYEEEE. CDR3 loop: CASSLIAGDTQYF. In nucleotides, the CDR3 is TGTGCCAGCAGCTTGATCGCAGGGGATACGCAGTATTTT.

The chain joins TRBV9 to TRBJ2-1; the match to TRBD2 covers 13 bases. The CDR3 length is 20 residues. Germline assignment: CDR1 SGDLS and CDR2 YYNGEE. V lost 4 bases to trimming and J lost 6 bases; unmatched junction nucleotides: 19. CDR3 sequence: CASSQGLLAGGLRRSNEQFF. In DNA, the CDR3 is TGTGCCAGCAGCCAGGGTCTACTAGCGGGAGGGCTTAGACGGAGCAATGAGCAGTTCTTC.

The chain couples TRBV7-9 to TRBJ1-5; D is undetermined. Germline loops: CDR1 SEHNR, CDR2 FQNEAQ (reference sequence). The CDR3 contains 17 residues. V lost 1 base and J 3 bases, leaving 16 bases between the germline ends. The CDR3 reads CASSLGMGGALNQPQHF. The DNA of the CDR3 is TGTGCCAGCAGCTTAGGTATGGGTGGTGCCCTCAATCAGCCCCAGCATTTT. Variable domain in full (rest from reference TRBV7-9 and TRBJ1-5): DTGVSQNPRHKITKRGQNVTFRCDPISEHNRLYWYRQTLGQGPEFLTYFQNEAQLEKSRLLSDRFSAERPKGSFSTLEIQRTEQGDSAMYLCASSLGMGGALNQPQHFGDGTRLSIL.

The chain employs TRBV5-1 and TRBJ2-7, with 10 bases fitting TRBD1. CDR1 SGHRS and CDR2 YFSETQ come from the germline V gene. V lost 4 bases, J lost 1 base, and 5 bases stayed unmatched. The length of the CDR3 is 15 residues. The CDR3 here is CASSAGTGVSYEQYF. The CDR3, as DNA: TGCGCCAGCAGCGCGGGGACAGGGGTGTCCTACGAGCAGTACTTC. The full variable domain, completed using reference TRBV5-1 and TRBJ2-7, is KAGVTQTPRYLIKTRGQQVTLSCSPISGHRSVSWYQQTPGQGLQFLFEYFSETQRNKGNFPGRFSGRQFSNSRSEMNVSTLELGDSALYLCASSAGTGVSYEQYFGPGTRLTVT.